Reported below is one T cell receptor (beta chain). This specimen comes from a study of blood T cells in healthy people across ages. V lost 0 bases to trimming and J lost 5 bases, with 11 bases between them. The CDR3 consists of 14 residues. CDR1 is SGDLS, CDR2 YYNGEE, per germline. Primed by a sample-barcoded 5' primer and a J-beta primer mix, a second PCR proceeded for about 6 to 12 cycles. Each sample provided no less than 2.5 million CDR3-containing paired-end reads. TCRdb re-called the 5' RACE reads with MiXCR, one entry per CDR3 protein. Of under 1,000,000 distinct CDR3 sequences detected, 35% to 40% appear once; the ten largest clones hold 10% to 15%.

The specimen was blood. The V gene is TRBV9, the J gene TRBJ1-1; TRBD1 might be the D (5 bases). The sequence derives from a young man in good health. In DNA, the CDR3 is TGTGCCAGCAGCGTAGACGGGGGTGGGACTGAAGCTTTCTTT. Residues: CASSVDGGGTEAFF.